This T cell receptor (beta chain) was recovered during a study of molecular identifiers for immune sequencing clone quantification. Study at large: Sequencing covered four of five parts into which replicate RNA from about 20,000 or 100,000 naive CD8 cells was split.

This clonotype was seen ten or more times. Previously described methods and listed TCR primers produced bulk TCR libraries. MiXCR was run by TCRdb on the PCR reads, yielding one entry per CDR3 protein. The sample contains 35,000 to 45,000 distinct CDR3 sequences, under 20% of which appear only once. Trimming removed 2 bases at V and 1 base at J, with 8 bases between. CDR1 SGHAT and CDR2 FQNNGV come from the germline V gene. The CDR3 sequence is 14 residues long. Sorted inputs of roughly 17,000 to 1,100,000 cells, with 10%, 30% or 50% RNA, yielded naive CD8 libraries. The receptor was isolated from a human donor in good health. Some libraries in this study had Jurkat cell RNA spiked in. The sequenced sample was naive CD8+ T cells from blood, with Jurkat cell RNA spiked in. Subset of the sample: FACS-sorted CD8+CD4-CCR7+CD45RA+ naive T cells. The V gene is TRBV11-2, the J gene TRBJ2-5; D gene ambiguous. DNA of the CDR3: TGTGCCAGCAGCTTATTGGGGTTCCAAGAGACCCAGTACTTC. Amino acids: CASSLLGFQETQYF.